This TCR beta chain was sequenced for a study of blood T cell repertoires in COVID-19 (dated by TCRdb to between 2020 and 2021). Regarding the study in general: Samples covering the acute and convalescent phases of COVID-19 were provided by collaborators in the United States, Italy and Spain. The prospective study material was composed of cDNA or gDNA derived from T cells, B-cell-depleted T cells, or PBMCs. The dataset comprised deeply sampled blood TCRbeta repertoires from subjects exposed to, actively infected with, or recovered from COVID-19. A freely available public database, intended as a resource for researchers studying the immune response to SARS-CoV-2, is where the repertoires were released. The samples were drawn from the first 160 participants of the ongoing ImmuneRACE study and from 950 to 1,500 subjects provided by 6 global collaborators. Sample metadata almost always included a de-identified subject ID, COVID-19 status, age in years and sex. Where available, HLA class I and class II types were obtained from metadata supplied by the sample provider rather than from assay-based typing. What the authors observed across the whole study: Clinical and demographic metadata were provided uncurated, with the amount varying by source and participant.

With regard to this clone: The antigen it binds to is not known. Base qualities are not at hand, and no much larger clone is one base apart.

TCRbeta CDR3 regions were amplified from genomic DNA using the immunoSEQ Assay, a bias-controlled multiplex PCR. Regarding the original processing steps: Nucleated cell counts per sample were estimated from amplification of reference gene primers within the assay. To quantify the absolute abundance of each unique TCRbeta CDR3 rearrangement, sequence reads were collapsed and filtered. Productive Simpson clonality was computed per sample as the square root of Simpson's diversity index over productive rearrangements. Held by TCRdb, this immuneACCESS table contains in-frame sequences only and omits some clones. Under half of the omission traces to an unresolved V gene where checked; the cause of the rest is unknown. The DNA gave D and trimming, while V, J and clone size come from that table. For this sample the table gives 210,000 or so clones, of which around 84% were detected only once. Under 4.5% of the sample comes from the top ten.

Enrolling through a virtual design, the prospective study's participants ranged in age from roughly 18 to 90 years and lived across around 25 United States geographic areas. To assign participants to cohorts, the prospective study relied on clinical history that participants themselves reported in a screening survey and a study questionnaire. In the prospective study, whole blood, serum and a nasopharyngeal or oropharyngeal swab were collected from each participant by mobile phlebotomists. Participants in the prospective study had the option to provide additional blood draws and questionnaires over a roughly 2-month period. Prospective study blood samples were shipped either frozen or at room temperature before DNA extraction. Looking up the germline V gene (reference sequence) yields CDR1 GTSNPN and CDR2 SVGIG. The junction shows trimming of 1 base on V and 1 base on J, plus 14 bases between the germline ends. The CDR3 sequence holds 16 residues, the cysteine and phenylalanine included. Only the CDR3 part of the read is kept: 48 bases, read in frame from the first base.

The clonotype was recovered from a man aged 30 to 45 with acute COVID-19. The chain uses TRBV30 and TRBJ2-1; the best D guess is TRBD1, with 7 bases matching. Sample: PBMCs or T cells enriched from blood (not recorded which). The CDR3 region: CAWSDETGRSYNEQFF. The nucleotides are TGTGCCTGGAGTGACGAGACAGGGAGGTCCTACAATGAGCAGTTCTTC.